Sequencing of this T cell receptor beta chain was carried out in a study of blood T cell repertoires in COVID-19. Study overall: Whether acute or convalescent, the COVID-19 samples came from the United States, Italy and Spain. In each case, the material was cDNA or gDNA derived from T cells, B-cell-depleted T cells, or PBMCs.

CDR3 size: 16 residues. J was trimmed by 6 bases and V by 4 bases; bases with no gene match: 8. Germline lookup yields CDR1 SGHRS and CDR2 YFSETQ. The authors' processing: Estimation of nucleated cell counts relied on the amplification of reference gene primers. Libraries were prepared by immunoSEQ multiplex PCR; TCRdb keeps only in-frame clonotypes and omits some of them. D and trimming come from the DNA, and the V and J calls and clone size come from that table. The sample shows about 12,000 clones, roughly four fifths of them seen only once. This sequence joins TRBV5-1 and TRBJ2-1, with TRBD2 identical over 12 bases. The sequence came from a woman aged 55-70 years with acute or convalescent COVID-19. The sequenced material came from peripheral blood. CDR3 protein: CASSDRLAGVPNEQFF. The CDR3 coding sequence is TGCGCCAGCAGCGACCGACTAGCGGGGGTTCCCAATGAGCAGTTCTTC.